The T cell receptor (beta chain) under discussion was sequenced for a study of T cell repertoires in cytomegalovirus infection (dated by TCRdb to between 2018 and 2021). In terms of the full investigation: Donor HLA type was relevant to the analysis, because carriage of CMV infection together with the matching HLA type was indicated by public TCR beta signatures. The investigation overall reported the following: The ex vivo response was dominated by HLA-C-restricted CMV-specific TCR beta clonotypes, which also provided the single most frequent clonotype in two of eight donors. In both this cohort and an independent cohort of some 370 donors, the cumulative frequency of public TCR beta family members distinguished carriers of CMV infection plus the relevant HLA type.

The instrument given in TCRdb is Illumina HiSeq 1500. In TCRdb, the public reads were trimmed at Q25 with fastp and aligned with MiXCR, with productive beta chains retained. Every distinct CDR3 protein forms one entry, paired with its most common genes and DNA. This sample is represented by approximately 200,000 distinct CDR3 sequences; approximately 24% of them were singletons. The ten largest make up over 15% of the sample. Ten or more counts support this clonotype. Its binding antigen is unknown. Base qualities were left out, and no much larger clone turns up one base away. V loses 4 bases at its end and J loses 0 bases; junction bases beyond the gene matches: 6. The germline V gene encodes CDR1 SGHVS and CDR2 FQNEAQ. From its cysteine to its phenylalanine, the CDR3 spans 15 amino acids. CDR3 DNA only is kept here, 45 bases in frame from base 1.

The receptor was derived from a human donor in good health (CMV status not recorded). Some clones in this sample may be carry-over from other donors' samples. The sequencing sample was made of CD8+ T cells from PBMCs. The chain employs TRBV7-8 and TRBJ2-7, with 7 central nucleotides matching TRBD1. The CDR3 protein: CASSYYRGDSYEQYF. In nucleotides, the sequence is TGTGCCAGCAGCTACTACAGGGGCGACTCCTACGAGCAGTACTTC.